This note documents a single T cell receptor (beta chain) sequence. Original analysis: Estimation of nucleated cell counts was performed using reference gene primer amplification. Sequencing was performed with immunoSEQ multiplex PCR; in TCRdb, only in-frame clones are kept and a portion is missing. V and J calls and clone size are copied from that table; D and trimming were computed from the DNA. The table lists approximately 250,000 clones, approximately 89% of them singletons. The source of the sample is a study of blood T cell repertoires in COVID-19. About the study: Samples taken during acute and convalescent COVID-19 were collected in the United States, Italy and Spain. T cells, B-cell-depleted T cells, or PBMCs supplied cDNA or gDNA.

The source of this sequence is a man aged 35 to 55 with active or convalescent COVID-19. Sequenced: peripheral blood.

The CDR3 spells CASSIDASILYEQYF. The CDR3 DNA is TGTGCCAGTAGTATAGATGCTAGTATCCTCTACGAGCAGTACTTC. This chain joins TRBV19 and TRBJ2-7, with D uncertain. CDR1 is LNHDA, CDR2 SQIVND, per germline (reference sequence). The CDR3 spans 15 residues. V was pared by 0 bases and J by 3 bases, with 12 bases between.